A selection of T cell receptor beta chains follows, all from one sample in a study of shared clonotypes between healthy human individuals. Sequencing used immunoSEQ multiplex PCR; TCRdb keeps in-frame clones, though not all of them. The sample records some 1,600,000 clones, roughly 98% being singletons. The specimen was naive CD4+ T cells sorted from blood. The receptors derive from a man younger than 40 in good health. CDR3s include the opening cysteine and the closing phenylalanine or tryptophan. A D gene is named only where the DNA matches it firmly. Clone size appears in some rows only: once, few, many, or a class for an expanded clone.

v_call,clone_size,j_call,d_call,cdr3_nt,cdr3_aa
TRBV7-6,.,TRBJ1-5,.,TGTGCCAGCAGCTTAACCGAGAATCAGCCCCAGCATTTT,CASSLTENQPQHF
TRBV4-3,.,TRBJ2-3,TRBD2,TGCGCCAGCAGCCCGGGACTAGGCTACCCAGATACGCAGTATTTT,CASSPGLGYPDTQYF
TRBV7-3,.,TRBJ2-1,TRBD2,TGTGCCAGCAGCCCAATCACTAGCGGGAGACGGAATGAGCAGTTCTTC,CASSPITSGRRNEQFF
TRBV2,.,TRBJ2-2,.,TGTGCCAGCAGTGAACGGCGGGTGAAGACCGGGGAGCTGTTTTTT,CASSERRVKTGELFF
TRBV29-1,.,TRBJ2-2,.,TGCAGCGTTGGCGAACAAGTAGCCCCCGGGGAGCTGTTTTTT,CSVGEQVAPGELFF
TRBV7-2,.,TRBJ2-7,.,TGTGCCAGCAGCCCCAGTCGAGCAGTATCCTACGAGCAGTACTTC,CASSPSRAVSYEQYF
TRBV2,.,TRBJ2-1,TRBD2,TGTGCCAGCAGTGTAGCGGGTTATCGCGAGCAGTTCTTC,CASSVAGYREQFF
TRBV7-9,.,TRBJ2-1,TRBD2,TGTGCCAGCAGCTTACAGGGCGGGAGGGCCTACAATGAGCAGTTCTTC,CASSLQGGRAYNEQFF
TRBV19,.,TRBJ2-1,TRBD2,TGTGCCAGTAGAGCATTCGCGGGAGTCTACAATGAGCAGTTCTTC,CASRAFAGVYNEQFF
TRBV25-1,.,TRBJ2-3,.,TGTGCCAGCAGATCCTCTAAAGATACGCAGTATTTT,CASRSSKDTQYF
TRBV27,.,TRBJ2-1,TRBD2,TGTGCCAGCAGTACCACCGGGACTAGCAAGTACAATGAGCAGTTCTTC,CASSTTGTSKYNEQFF
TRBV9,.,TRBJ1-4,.,TGTGCCAGCAGCGTAGCGGCAGGGTGGAGTGAAAAACTGTTTTTT,CASSVAAGWSEKLFF
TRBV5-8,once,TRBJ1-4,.,TGTGCCAGCAGCTTGGACTTCTCTAATGAAAAACTGTTTTTT,CASSLDFSNEKLFF
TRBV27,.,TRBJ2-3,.,TGTGCCAGCAGCCAAACGTTCGGCACAGATACGCAGTATTTT,CASSQTFGTDTQYF
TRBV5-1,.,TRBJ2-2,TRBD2,TGCGCCAGTGGGACTAGCGACGCCGGGGAGCTGTTTTTT,CASGTSDAGELFF
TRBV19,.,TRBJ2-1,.,TGTGCCAGTAGTATAAACCGTTTCCCGCGTGTCAATGAGCAGTTCTTC,CASSINRFPRVNEQFF
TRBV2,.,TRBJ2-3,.,TGTGCCAGCAGCCAAACTTTGGGGAGCACAGATACGCAGTATTTT,CASSQTLGSTDTQYF
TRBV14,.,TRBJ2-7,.,TGTGCCAGCAGCCAAGCCCCGGGACTGCTGAGGGAGCAGTACTTC,CASSQAPGLLREQYF
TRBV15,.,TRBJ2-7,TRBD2,TGTGCCACCAGCAGAGGGACTAGCGGGGACTACGAGCAGTACTTC,CATSRGTSGDYEQYF
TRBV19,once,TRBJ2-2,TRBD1,TGTGCCAGTAAGGACAGGGGGTCAGGATCCGGGGAGCTGTTTTTT,CASKDRGSGSGELFF
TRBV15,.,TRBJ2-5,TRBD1,TGTGCCACTTCGGGACAGCTCCAAGAGACCCAGTACTTC,CATSGQLQETQYF
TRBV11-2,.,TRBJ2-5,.,TGTGCCAGCAGCTTACTTGGGACACCCGAGACCCAGTACTTC,CASSLLGTPETQYF
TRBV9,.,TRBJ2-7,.,TGTGCCAGCAGCGTAGTTGACACGGTCAACGAGCAGTACTTC,CASSVVDTVNEQYF